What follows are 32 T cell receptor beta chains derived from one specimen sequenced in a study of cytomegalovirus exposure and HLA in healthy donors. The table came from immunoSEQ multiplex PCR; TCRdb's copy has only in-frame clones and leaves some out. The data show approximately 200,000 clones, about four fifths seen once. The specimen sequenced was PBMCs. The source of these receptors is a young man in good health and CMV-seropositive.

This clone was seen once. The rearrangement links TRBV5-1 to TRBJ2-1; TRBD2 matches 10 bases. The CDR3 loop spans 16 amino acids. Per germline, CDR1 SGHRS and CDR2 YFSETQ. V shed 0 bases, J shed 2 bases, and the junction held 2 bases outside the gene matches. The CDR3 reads CASSLALAGAYNEQFF. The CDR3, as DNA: TGCGCCAGCAGCTTGGCCCTAGCGGGAGCCTACAATGAGCAGTTCTTC.

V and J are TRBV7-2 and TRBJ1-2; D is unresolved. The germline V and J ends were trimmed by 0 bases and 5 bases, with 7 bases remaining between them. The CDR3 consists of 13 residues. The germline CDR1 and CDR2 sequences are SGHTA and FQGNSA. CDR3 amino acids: CASSLARSYGYTF. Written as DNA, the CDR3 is TGTGCCAGCAGCTTAGCGCGGAGTTATGGCTACACCTTC. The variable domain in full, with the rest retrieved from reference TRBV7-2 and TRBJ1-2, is GAGVSQSPSNKVTEKGKDVELRCDPISGHTALYWYRQSLGQGLEFLIYFQGNSAPDKSGLPSDRFSAERTGGSVSTLTIQRTQQEDSAVYLCASSLARSYGYTFGSGTRLTVV.

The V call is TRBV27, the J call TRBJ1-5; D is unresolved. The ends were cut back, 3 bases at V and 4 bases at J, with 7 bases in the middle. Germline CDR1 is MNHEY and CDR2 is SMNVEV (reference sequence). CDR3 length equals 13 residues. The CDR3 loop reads CASSLAGNQPQHF. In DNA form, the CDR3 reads TGTGCCAGCAGTTTGGCGGGGAATCAGCCCCAGCATTTT.

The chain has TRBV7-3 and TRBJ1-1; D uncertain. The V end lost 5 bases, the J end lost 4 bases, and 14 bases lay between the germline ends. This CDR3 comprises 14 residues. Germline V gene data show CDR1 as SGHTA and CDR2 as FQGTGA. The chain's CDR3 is CASSLTASGTEAFF. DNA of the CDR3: TGTGCCAGCAGCCTGACTGCTTCCGGCACTGAAGCTTTCTTT. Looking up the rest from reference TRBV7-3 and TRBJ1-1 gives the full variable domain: GAGVSQTPSNKVTEKGKYVELRCDPISGHTALYWYRQSLGQGPEFLIYFQGTGAADDSGLPNDRFFAVRPEGSVSTLKIQRTERGDSAVYLCASSLTASGTEAFFGQGTRLTVV.

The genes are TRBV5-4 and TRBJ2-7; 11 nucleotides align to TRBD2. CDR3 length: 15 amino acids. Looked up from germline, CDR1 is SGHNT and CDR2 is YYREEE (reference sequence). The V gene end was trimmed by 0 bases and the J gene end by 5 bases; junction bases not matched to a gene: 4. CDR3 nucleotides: TGTGCCAGCAGCTTGGATCCACTAGCGGGGGACGAGCAGTACTTC. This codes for CASSLDPLAGDEQYF. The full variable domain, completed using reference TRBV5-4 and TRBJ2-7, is ETGVTQSPTHLIKTRGQQVTLRCSSQSGHNTVSWYQQALGQGPQFIFQYYREEENGRGNFPPRFSGLQFPNYSSELNVNALELDDSALYLCASSLDPLAGDEQYFGPGTRLTVT.

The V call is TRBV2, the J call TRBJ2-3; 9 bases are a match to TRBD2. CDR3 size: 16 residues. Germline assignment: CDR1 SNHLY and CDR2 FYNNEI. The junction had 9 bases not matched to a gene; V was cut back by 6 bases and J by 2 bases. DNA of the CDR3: TGTGCCAGCAGCGGACTAGCGAAAAAACCCACAGATACGCAGTATTTT. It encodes CASSGLAKKPTDTQYF.

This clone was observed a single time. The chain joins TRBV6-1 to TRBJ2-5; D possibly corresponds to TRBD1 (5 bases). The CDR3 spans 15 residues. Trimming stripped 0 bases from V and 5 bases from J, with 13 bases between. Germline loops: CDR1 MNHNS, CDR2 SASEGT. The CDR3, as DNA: TGTGCCAGCAGTGAAGCAGGGGCGCAGGCGGAGACCCAGTACTTC. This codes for CASSEAGAQAETQYF.

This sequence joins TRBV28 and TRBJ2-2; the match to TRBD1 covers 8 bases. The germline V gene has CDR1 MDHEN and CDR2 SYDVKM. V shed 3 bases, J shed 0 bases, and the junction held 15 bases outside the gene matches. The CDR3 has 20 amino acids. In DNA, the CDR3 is TGTGCCAGCAGTTTCCTACTCCGGGACAGGAGAAAGACGAACACCGGGGAGCTGTTTTTT. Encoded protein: CASSFLLRDRRKTNTGELFF.

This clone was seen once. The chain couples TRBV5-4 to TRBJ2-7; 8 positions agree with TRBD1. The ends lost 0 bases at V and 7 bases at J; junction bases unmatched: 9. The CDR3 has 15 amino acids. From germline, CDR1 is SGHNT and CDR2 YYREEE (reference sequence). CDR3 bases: TGTGCCAGCAGCTTGGGCGGGACAGGTAGAGAAGAGCAGTACTTC. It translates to CASSLGGTGREEQYF.

The CDR3 coding sequence is TGCGCCAGCAGCTGGAGGACAGGGGACACCGGGGAGCTGTTTTTT. This translates into CASSWRTGDTGELFF. This rearrangement joins TRBV5-1 to TRBJ2-2, with 9 nucleotides matching TRBD1. Looked up from germline, CDR1 is SGHRS and CDR2 is YFSETQ. This CDR3 is 15 amino acids long. Trimming cost V 3 bases and J 3 bases; bases outside gene matches: 3.

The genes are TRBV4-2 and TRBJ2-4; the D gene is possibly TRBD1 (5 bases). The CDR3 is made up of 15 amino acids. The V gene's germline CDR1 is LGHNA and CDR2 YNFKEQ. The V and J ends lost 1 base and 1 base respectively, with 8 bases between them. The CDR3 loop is CASSQGGTAKNIQYF. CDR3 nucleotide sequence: TGTGCCAGCAGCCAAGGGGGCACGGCCAAAAACATTCAGTACTTC.

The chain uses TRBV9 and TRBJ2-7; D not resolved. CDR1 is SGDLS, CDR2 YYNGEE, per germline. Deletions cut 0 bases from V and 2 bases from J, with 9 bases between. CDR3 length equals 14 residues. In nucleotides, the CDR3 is TGTGCCAGCAGCGTAGGATCACAAACCTACGAGCAGTACTTC. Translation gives CASSVGSQTYEQYF.

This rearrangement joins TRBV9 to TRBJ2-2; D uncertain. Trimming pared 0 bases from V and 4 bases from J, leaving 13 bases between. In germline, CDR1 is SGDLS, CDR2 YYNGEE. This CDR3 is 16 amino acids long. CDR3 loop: CASSVALGAFTGELFF. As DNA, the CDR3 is TGTGCCAGCAGCGTAGCTCTAGGAGCGTTCACCGGGGAGCTGTTTTTT. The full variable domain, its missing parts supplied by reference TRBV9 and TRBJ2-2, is DSGVTQTPKHLITATGQRVTLRCSPRSGDLSVYWYQQSLDQGLQFLIQYYNGEERAKGNILERFSAQQFPDLHSELNLSSLELGDSALYFCASSVALGAFTGELFFGEGSRLTVL.

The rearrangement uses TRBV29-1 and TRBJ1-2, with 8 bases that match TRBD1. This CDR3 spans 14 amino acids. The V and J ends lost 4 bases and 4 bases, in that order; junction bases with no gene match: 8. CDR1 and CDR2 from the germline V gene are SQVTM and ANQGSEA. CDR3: CSVGGQGSGYGYTF. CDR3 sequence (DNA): TGCAGCGTTGGAGGACAGGGATCGGGCTATGGCTACACCTTC.

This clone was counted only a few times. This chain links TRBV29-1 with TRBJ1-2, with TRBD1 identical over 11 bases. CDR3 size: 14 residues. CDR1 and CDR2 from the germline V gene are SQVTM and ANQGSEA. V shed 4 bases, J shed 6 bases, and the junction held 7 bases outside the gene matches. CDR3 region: CSVAWTGGGHGYTF. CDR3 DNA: TGCAGCGTTGCCTGGACAGGGGGCGGCCATGGCTACACCTTC.

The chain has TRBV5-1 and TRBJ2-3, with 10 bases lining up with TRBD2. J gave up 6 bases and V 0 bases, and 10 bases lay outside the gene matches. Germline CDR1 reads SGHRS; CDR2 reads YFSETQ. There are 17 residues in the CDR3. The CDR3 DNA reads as TGCGCCAGCAGCTTGGGGGCTAGCGGGAGCCCGGCGGATACGCAGTATTTT. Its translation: CASSLGASGSPADTQYF.

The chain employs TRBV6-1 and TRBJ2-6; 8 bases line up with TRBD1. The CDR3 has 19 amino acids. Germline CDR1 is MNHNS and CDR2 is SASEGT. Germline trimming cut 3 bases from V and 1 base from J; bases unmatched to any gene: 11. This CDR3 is CASSERGAGGVSGANVLTF. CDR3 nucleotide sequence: TGTGCCAGCAGTGAGAGGGGGGCAGGGGGCGTTTCTGGGGCCAACGTCCTGACTTTC.

CDR3 nucleotide sequence: TGCAGCGTCGGGGGGGAGGGACCATATGAGCAGTTCTTC. Translated, it gives CSVGGEGPYEQFF. The V and J genes are TRBV29-1 and TRBJ2-1; 8 nucleotides line up with TRBD2. Germline CDR1 is SQVTM and CDR2 is ANQGSEA. V was pared by 6 bases and J by 8 bases, with 9 bases of the junction left unmatched. CDR3 length equals 13 residues.

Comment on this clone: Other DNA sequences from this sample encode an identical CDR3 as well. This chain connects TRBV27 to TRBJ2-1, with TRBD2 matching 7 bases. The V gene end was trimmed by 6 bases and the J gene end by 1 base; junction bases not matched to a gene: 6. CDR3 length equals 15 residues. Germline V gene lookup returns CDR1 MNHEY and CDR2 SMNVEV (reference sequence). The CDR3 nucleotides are TGTGCCAGCAGCCTTAGCGGGTCGTCCTACAATGAGCAGTTCTTC. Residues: CASSLSGSSYNEQFF.

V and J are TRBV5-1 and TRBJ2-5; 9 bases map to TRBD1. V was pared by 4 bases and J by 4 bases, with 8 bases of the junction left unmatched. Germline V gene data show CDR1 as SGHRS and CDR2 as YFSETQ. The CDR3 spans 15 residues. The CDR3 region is CASSTGTGKGETQYF. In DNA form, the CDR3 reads TGCGCCAGCAGCACGGGGACAGGGAAGGGAGAGACCCAGTACTTC.

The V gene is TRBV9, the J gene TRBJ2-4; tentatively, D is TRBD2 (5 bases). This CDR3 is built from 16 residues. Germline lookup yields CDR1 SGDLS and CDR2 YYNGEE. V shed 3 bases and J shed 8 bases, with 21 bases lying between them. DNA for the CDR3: TGTGCCAGCAGCGGGGAGTTCGGGCCAAAGGAGCACATTCAGTACTTC. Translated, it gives CASSGEFGPKEHIQYF. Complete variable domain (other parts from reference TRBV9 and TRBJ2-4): DSGVTQTPKHLITATGQRVTLRCSPRSGDLSVYWYQQSLDQGLQFLIQYYNGEERAKGNILERFSAQQFPDLHSELNLSSLELGDSALYFCASSGEFGPKEHIQYFGAGTRLSVL.

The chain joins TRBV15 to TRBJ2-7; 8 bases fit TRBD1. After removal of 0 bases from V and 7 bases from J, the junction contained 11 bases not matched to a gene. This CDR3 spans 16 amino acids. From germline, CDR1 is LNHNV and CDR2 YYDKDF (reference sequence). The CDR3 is CATSRDWVQGAREQYF. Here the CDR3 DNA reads TGTGCCACCAGCAGAGATTGGGTCCAGGGGGCGCGGGAGCAGTACTTC.

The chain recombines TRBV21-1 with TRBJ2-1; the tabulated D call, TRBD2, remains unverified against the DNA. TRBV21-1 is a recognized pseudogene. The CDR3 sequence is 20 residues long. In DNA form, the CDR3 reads TGTGCCAGCAGCCCGGGGGAGAGGGGAAGGACGGGAGGGCCACCCAATGAGCAGTTCTTC. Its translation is CASSPGERGRTGGPPNEQFF.

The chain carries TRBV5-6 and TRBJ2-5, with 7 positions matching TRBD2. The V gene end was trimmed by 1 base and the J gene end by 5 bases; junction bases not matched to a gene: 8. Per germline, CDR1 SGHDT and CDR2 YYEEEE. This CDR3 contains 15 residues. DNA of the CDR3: TGTGCCAGCAGCTTGTTGGGGAGGGCTGGGGAGACCCAGTACTTC. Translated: CASSLLGRAGETQYF.

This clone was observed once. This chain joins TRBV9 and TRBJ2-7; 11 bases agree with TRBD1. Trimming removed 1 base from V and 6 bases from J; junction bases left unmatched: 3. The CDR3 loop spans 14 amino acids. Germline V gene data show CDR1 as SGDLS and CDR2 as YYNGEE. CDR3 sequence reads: CASSVRDRGSEQYF. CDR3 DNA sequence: TGTGCCAGCAGCGTAAGGGACAGGGGGTCCGAGCAGTACTTC.

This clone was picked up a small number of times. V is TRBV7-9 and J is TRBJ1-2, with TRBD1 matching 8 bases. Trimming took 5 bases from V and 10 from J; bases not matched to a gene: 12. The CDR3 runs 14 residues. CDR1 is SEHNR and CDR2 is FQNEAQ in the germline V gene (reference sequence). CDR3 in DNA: TGTGCCAGCAGCGGCCGGGACAGGTTTGGAGCCTACACCTTC. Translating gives CASSGRDRFGAYTF.

As DNA, the CDR3 is TGTGCCAGCAGCGCGGGACTAGCGGGAGCCCCCCTTAGCGGCGATACGCAGTATTTT. Residues: CASSAGLAGAPLSGDTQYF. J is TRBJ2-3 and V is TRBV9; 14 positions agree with TRBD2. V lost 3 bases, J lost 6 bases, and 15 bases stayed unmatched. Germline CDR1 and CDR2: SGDLS and YYNGEE. The CDR3 runs 19 residues.

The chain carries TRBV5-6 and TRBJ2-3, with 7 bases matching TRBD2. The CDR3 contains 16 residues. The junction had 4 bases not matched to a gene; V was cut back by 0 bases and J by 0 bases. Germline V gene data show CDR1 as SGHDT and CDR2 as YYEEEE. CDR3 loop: CASSLVPAGSTDTQYF. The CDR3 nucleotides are TGTGCCAGCAGCTTGGTGCCAGCGGGAAGCACAGATACGCAGTATTTT.

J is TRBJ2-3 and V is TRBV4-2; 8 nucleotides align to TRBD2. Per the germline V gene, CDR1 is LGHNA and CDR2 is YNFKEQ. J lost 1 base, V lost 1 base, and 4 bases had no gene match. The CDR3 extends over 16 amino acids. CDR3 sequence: CASSQAGGLGTDTQYF. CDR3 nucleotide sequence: TGTGCCAGCAGCCAAGCGGGAGGGCTCGGCACAGATACGCAGTATTTT.

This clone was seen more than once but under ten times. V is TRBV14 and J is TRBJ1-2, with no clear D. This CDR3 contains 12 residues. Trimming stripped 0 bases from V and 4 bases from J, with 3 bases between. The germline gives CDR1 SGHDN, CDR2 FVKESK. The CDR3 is CASSQDSYGYTF. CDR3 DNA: TGTGCCAGCAGCCAAGACTCCTATGGCTACACCTTC.

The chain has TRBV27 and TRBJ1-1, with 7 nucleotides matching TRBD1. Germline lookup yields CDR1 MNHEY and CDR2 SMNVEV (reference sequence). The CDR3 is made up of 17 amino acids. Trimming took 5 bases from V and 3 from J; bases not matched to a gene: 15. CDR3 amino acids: CASSPVVKQGLYTEAFF. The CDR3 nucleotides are TGTGCCAGCAGTCCAGTGGTTAAACAGGGGCTTTACACTGAAGCTTTCTTT.

The CDR3 here is CASSQDRSSGNTIYF. CDR3 nucleotide sequence: TGCGCCAGCAGCCAAGATCGTAGCTCTGGAAACACCATATATTTT. This sequence joins TRBV4-1 and TRBJ1-3; D is ambiguous. Germline CDR1 reads MGHRA; CDR2 reads YSYEKL. Trimming removed 0 bases at V and 0 bases at J, with 6 bases between. This CDR3 has 15 amino acids.